The 7 T cell receptor beta chains below all came from one sample that was sequenced in a study of response to subunit inactivated influenza vaccine. TCRdb analysed the RT-PCR reads with MiXCR anew, one entry per CDR3 protein. This sample has more than 600,000 distinct CDR3 sequences; approximately 18% occur once, and the top ten carry roughly 10%. The material was PBMCs from blood, obtained 5 days after vaccination. The receptors stem from a man aged 45-65 years who received an inactivated influenza vaccine.

The table lists this clonotype with a few counts. V usage is TRBV4-2 and J usage is TRBJ2-7; no reliable D call. The CDR3 sequence is 14 residues long. Germline lookup yields CDR1 LGHNA and CDR2 YNFKEQ. Between the trimmed V and J ends, which lost 2 bases and 0 bases, there was a span of 8 bases. The CDR3 region has the DNA TGTGCCAGCAGCCAACAGAGCCTCTCCTACGAGCAGTACTTC. Encoded protein: CASSQQSLSYEQYF.

The gene calls are TRBV9 and TRBJ2-1, with 7 bases identical to TRBD2. CDR3 length: 19 amino acids. Germline V CDR1 and CDR2: SGDLS, YYNGEE. V shed 1 base and J 1 base; nucleotides not matched to a gene: 14. CDR3 region: CASSVSNSVGGSSYNEQFF. The CDR3, as DNA: TGTGCCAGCAGCGTATCAAATTCGGTCGGCGGGAGTTCCTACAATGAGCAGTTCTTC.

This clonotype was counted between two and nine times. The chain couples TRBV11-2 to TRBJ2-7; D unresolved. CDR3 length: 14 amino acids. Per the germline V gene, CDR1 is SGHAT and CDR2 is FQNNGV. The V and J ends lost 6 bases and 9 bases respectively, with 21 bases between them. The DNA of the CDR3 is TGTGCCAGCAGATTCGAGGCCCAGAGCTTAGGGCAGTACTTC. Its protein product is CASRFEAQSLGQYF.

This clonotype occurred a few times. The chain carries TRBV21-1 and TRBJ2-2. TRBV21-1 is tagged as a pseudogene. The CDR3 spans 14 residues. In DNA, the CDR3 is TGTGCCAGCAGCAAAGCGGCGAACACCGGGGAGCTGTTTTTT. It codes for CASSKAANTGELFF.

There are a few counts of this clonotype. The rearrangement joins TRBV29-1 to TRBJ1-3, with D unresolved. V lost 3 bases and J 0 bases, leaving 3 bases between the germline ends. Per the germline V gene, CDR1 is SQVTM and CDR2 is ANQGSEA. The CDR3 extends over 12 amino acids. CDR3 residues: CSVEFSGNTIYF. The CDR3, as DNA: TGCAGCGTTGAGTTCTCTGGAAACACCATATATTTT.

In this sample, this clonotype turned up a few times. The gene calls are TRBV6-2 or TRBV6-3 and TRBJ2-7; 8 positions match TRBD2. The CDR3 runs to 15 residues. CDR1 and CDR2 (germline): MNHEY, SVGEGT. The V and J ends lost 7 bases and 0 bases, in that order; junction bases with no gene match: 8. CDR3 protein: CASTPRAGGSYEQYF. The CDR3 DNA sequence: TGTGCCAGCACGCCGAGGGCGGGAGGCTCCTACGAGCAGTACTTC.

V gene TRBV4-3 combines with J gene TRBJ2-1, with 10 bases that match TRBD2. The V gene's germline CDR1 is LGHNA and CDR2 YSLEER. The junction had 7 bases not matched to a gene; V was cut back by 4 bases and J by 4 bases. There are 16 residues in the CDR3. The DNA for the CDR3 is TGCGCCAGCAGCCCTGGTGCTAGCGGGAGTTACAATGAGCAGTTCTTC. As protein: CASSPGASGSYNEQFF.